This T cell receptor beta chain was observed in a study of cytomegalovirus exposure and HLA in healthy donors (dated by TCRdb to about 2017). Concerning the study at large: In an earlier analysis of roughly 590 of the donors, approximately 300 Gb of sequence data and 95 million to 130 million unique TCR beta sequences from about 179 million T cells were reported. A separate validation cohort of over a hundred different subjects was used in addition to the 666-subject first cohort. The T cell repertoires of several hundred subjects were profiled by immunosequencing and related to cytomegalovirus serostatus. All discovery cohort repertoires had been generated on a single sequencing platform. Both class I and class II loci were covered by HLA typing, at four-digit resolution. In an earlier analysis of 587 of the donors, high-throughput TCR beta sequencing was used to judge whether each TCR beta V gene segment behaved as functional or pseudogenic. An early release that covered about 600 HLA-typed donors contained about 300 gigabases of sequencing data and some 87 million unique TCR sequences. Typing coverage varied by locus: 629-630 donors for A, B, C, DRB1 and DQB1; some 520 for DQA1; more than 600 for DPA1; fewer than 480 for DPB1. Roughly five DR-DQ haplotypes were treated as single units for association and clustering because of strong linkage in the cohort. Among about 400 genotyped donors of the cohort, an average of around 220,000 unique TCR beta nucleotide sequences was sequenced per donor, of which about 18% were non-productive. In the later analysis, no new phenotypic data were used to find candidate immune exposures; instead, reliance was placed on TCR beta sequences and their occurrence across donors. The study was designed to test whether signatures of past pathogen exposure could be identified by cataloging public T cell receptors. Of the 350 to 450 genotyped donors, approximately 83% fell in the genetic ancestry cluster associated with self-reported Caucasian donors. Donor age, sex, ethnicity and CMV serostatus were compiled alongside the repertoire data. High-throughput TCR immunosequencing, statistical association of individual TCRs with disease status, and machine learning were combined to predict cytomegalovirus infection status. In a later analysis, previously published TCR beta repertoires from more than 500 donors were re-analyzed and high-resolution HLA genotyping was added so that TCR occurrence patterns could be studied. Genome-wide SNP genotypes for about 65% of the 666 donors were used in a later genetic analysis, which treated that subset as a discovery cohort.

A remark on this clone: Its antigen is still unknown. Qualities for individual bases were not recorded, and no much larger clone is one base off.

Sequences ENHRY (CDR1) and SYGVKD (CDR2) are obtained from the germline V gene. The junction shows trimming of 6 bases on V and 3 bases on J, plus 12 bases between the germline ends. The CDR3 runs 14 amino acids, cysteine and phenylalanine included. Only the CDR3 portion is preserved as DNA: 42 bases, with reading frame beginning at the first base. Beyond this particular receptor, the publication reports: The earlier analysis of some 560 of the donors excluded some 16 rarely observed V segments, including chromosome 9 orphons, because counts were too low. Broadly in line with IMGT annotations, most TCR beta V segments showed up in productive rearrangements about 87% or about 30% of the time in an earlier analysis of a few hundred of the donors. A further reported finding was that TCR beta sequences accurately predicted the HLA-A and HLA-B alleles for most subjects in the first cohort. A later genetic analysis associated a missense DCLRE1C variant with V-gene and J-gene trimming of TCR beta chains, and an independent cohort replicated the association. Across donors, most TCR sequences were observed very rarely, whereas some public TCRs were present in many individuals. A cluster of highly shared sequence variants was judged likely to represent a technical artifact of the sequencing pipeline. A later analysis found that HLA-associated TCR beta chains were more clonally expanded and had lower generation probabilities than equally common non-associated chains. Presence/absence analyses assumed roughly uniform sequencing depth across donors, an assumption that may not hold. In a later analysis, most CMV-associated TCR beta chains were found to appear HLA-restricted, with HLA associations seemingly driven largely by CMV exposure. According to a later analysis, parvovirus B19, influenza, CMV and Epstein-Barr virus appeared linked to several top co-occurrence clusters. Immune exposure information for the cohort was limited to CMV serostatus. The classifier was reported to diagnose cytomegalovirus status with high specificity and sensitivity in both the original cohort and the validation cohort. When HLA alleles, especially DR and DQ, strongly co-occurred, TCR associations were difficult to assign to individual alleles. The cohort was sequenced for TCR beta chains only, and without alpha or paired-chain data the features that could be detected were limited. Linkage disequilibrium might explain the correlated functional status among segregating V segments, but an unknown experimental factor could not be ruled out. In a later analysis, TCR association rates were found to vary across HLA loci, with the most associated TCRs seen for DRB1 alleles and the fewest for HLA-C alleles. The study gave a list of 150 to 200 TCR beta chains associated with cytomegalovirus. The 87-base-pair reads could not distinguish some IMGT-functional V segments, including TRBV6-2 and TRBV6-3, so those segments were excluded. The authors suggested that the approach could potentially be generalized to other disease states and immunological phenotypes. HLA typing was unavailable for some donors at each locus, so association tests used only the typed subset. In a later genetic analysis, fewer N-insertions in productive TCRs were reported among donors in an Asian-associated ancestry cluster than the roughly 700-donor mean. In vitro tests confirmed that a few of the cytomegalovirus-associated TCR beta chains recognize cytomegalovirus antigens. A later analysis associated 16,951 TCR beta sequences with specific HLA alleles at a false discovery rate of 0.05.

The library was produced with the immunoSEQ multiplex PCR assay. A mixture of 60 forward primers for TCR Vbeta segments and 13 reverse primers for TCR Jbeta segments was used in the multiplex PCR. The CDR3 region of rearranged TCR beta genes was amplified from genomic DNA with a multiplex PCR assay. The amplified TCR beta libraries were sequenced on the Illumina HiSeq System as 87-base-pair reads. The study's own analysis went as follows. A later analysis counted about 80 million unique TCR beta chains across the 640 or so repertoires, and 9 million to 14 million of these chains were shared by at least two donors. To remove PCR and sequencing errors, raw reads were error-corrected and collapsed into unique sequences using a nearest-neighbor algorithm that merged closely related sequences. Alignment of CDR3 sequences to IMGT reference sequences was used to assign V, D and J gene segments. Each retained sequence needed at least a six-nucleotide match to both a V gene segment and a J gene segment. Rearrangements were classified as productive when the CDR3 lacked stop codons and remained in frame with V and J, and all other rearrangements were classified as non-productive. Following IMGT convention, CDR3 was defined as the stretch from the second conserved V-encoded cysteine to the conserved J-encoded phenylalanine. The earlier analysis of 450 to 750 of the donors excluded any sequence lacking an unambiguous match to a single V gene segment. An earlier analysis of under 750 of the donors called V segments functional above 56.7% productive rearrangements and segregating when the between-donor standard deviation exceeded 5%. A statistical classification framework was built for diagnosing cytomegalovirus status from the catalog of TCR beta chain sequences. V and J gene assignment, in a later analysis, came from comparing TCR nucleotide sequences with IMGT/GENE-DB human TR gene sequences. Using the TCRdist pipeline, a later analysis assigned CDR3 sequences along with most-parsimonious VDJ recombination scenarios. In a later analysis, each TCR beta chain was defined by its CDR3 amino acid sequence together with its V-gene family, and reads lacking a unique V-gene family were excluded. To address suspected cross-contamination and a sequencing artifact, a later analysis removed under 600 highly shared, low-generation-probability nucleotide sequences. In a later analysis, a clonal expansion index was calculated for each public chain from normalized within-repertoire ranks of inferred template counts. A later analysis computed generation probabilities with a VDJ recombination model fitted to out-of-frame rearrangements, and checked the results against IGoR. In a later analysis, TCR-TCR, TCR-HLA and TCR-CMV co-occurrence was scored with hypergeometric tests, and a repertoire-size bias correction was applied to TCR pairs. A later analysis estimated false discovery rates by permuting HLA or CMV assignments 20 times. A later analysis grouped co-occurring TCRs with DBSCAN, adding TCRdist sequence similarity when clustering within HLA-allele-positive subsets. Co-occurrence clustering excluded repertoires with fewer than 30,000 or more than 120,000 public chains, plus five with anomalous nucleotide sharing. TCRdb took over this immuneACCESS table, retaining in-frame rearrangements with V and J assigned. Such tables are incomplete; in checked studies, under half of the missing clones stem from an unresolved V gene, and the remainder is unexplained. V and J calls and clone size are those listed in that table; D and trimming were worked out from the DNA. This sample lists approximately 150,000 clones; about 71% were detected once. The ten largest clonotypes hold 1.4% to 1.5% of the sample.

The cohort comprised 710 or so healthy bone marrow donors. At the time of sampling, every cohort member was nominally healthy, though immune exposures that went unrecorded were likely present. The donor was CMV seronegative and belonged to the group of 380 or so seronegative cohort members. A peripheral blood sample was provided by each donor, and peripheral blood mononuclear cells were used for TCR beta sequencing. The Qiagen DNeasy Blood Extraction Kit was used to extract genomic DNA from the blood cell samples. The sample taken for sequencing was PBMCs. This clonotype originated in a man aged 50 to 60 in good health and CMV-seronegative. Recombination joined TRBV10-3 with TRBJ2-1; TRBD2 is a possible D gene, resting on 7 matching bases. Read as DNA, the sequence is TGTGCCATCAGAGGGGGGGTCCTCTACAATGAGCAGTTCTTC. It encodes CAIRGGVLYNEQFF.